Presented here are 29 T cell receptor beta chains from one specimen sequenced in a study of T-cell reconstitution after alpha-beta-depleted transplantation in children. A TCRbeta library incorporating unique molecular identifiers was prepared. Via MiXCR, TCRdb re-called the PCR reads, giving one row per CDR3 protein. The sample has around 670,000 distinct CDR3 sequences, roughly 14% seen once. The sample was PBMCs, taken before TCRalphabeta/CD19-depleted stem cell transplant. The receptors were sampled from a girl aged 2-9 years with congenital amegakaryocytic thrombocytopenia, due to receive a stem cell transplant.

The V call is TRBV20-1, the J call TRBJ1-2; 7 nucleotides line up with TRBD1. This CDR3 contains 14 residues. J gave up 6 bases and V 1 base, and 8 bases lay outside the gene matches. The germline CDR1 and CDR2 sequences are DFQATT and SNEGSKA (reference sequence). CDR3 protein: CSARVFGQADGYTF. CDR3 nucleotide sequence: TGCAGTGCTAGAGTTTTCGGACAGGCGGATGGCTACACCTTC.

Comment on this clonotype: A read error may be the cause here, since a much bigger clone is one base away. The chain joins TRBV20-1 to TRBJ2-1; D tentatively fits TRBD1 or TRBD2 (6 bases each). The CDR3 runs 14 residues. The V and J ends lost 6 bases and 7 bases respectively, with 19 bases between them. Germline V gene sequence: CDR1 DFQATT, CDR2 SNEGSKA (reference sequence). This CDR3 is CSAFLVRDINEQFF. Written as DNA, the CDR3 is TGCAGTGCGTTTTTGGTGCGGGACATAAATGAGCAGTTCTTC.

V is TRBV5-1 and J is TRBJ2-7; D is ambiguous. Germline CDR1 and CDR2: SGHRS and YFSETQ. CDR3 size: 13 residues. Trimming stripped 5 bases from V and 7 bases from J, with 16 bases between. CDR3 nucleotides: TGCGCCAGCAGTTCCAACCCCAGTGGGGAGCAGTACTTC. Translated, it gives CASSSNPSGEQYF.

This clonotype was recorded a few times. The V call is TRBV20-1, the J call TRBJ2-1; 11 positions match TRBD2. Germline V gene data show CDR1 as DFQATT and CDR2 as SNEGSKA (reference sequence). This CDR3 is built from 18 residues. V lost 0 bases, J lost 0 bases, and 7 bases stayed unmatched. The CDR3: CSARDLGLAGPSYNEQFF. In DNA form, the CDR3 reads TGCAGTGCTAGAGATCTAGGACTAGCGGGTCCCTCCTACAATGAGCAGTTCTTC.

In regard to this clonotype: At one end the junction does not follow the germline gene, possibly because of a read error. The rearrangement uses TRBV19 and TRBJ1-1, with 11 bases fitting TRBD1. Germline assignment: CDR1 LNHDA and CDR2 SQIVND (reference sequence). This CDR3 is built from 15 residues. In DNA, the CDR3 is TGTGCCACCCGGACAGGGGGCTTGATGAACACTAAAGCTTTCTTT. Its translation is CATRTGGLMNTKAFF.

This clonotype was counted at least ten times. V is TRBV29-1 and J is TRBJ2-4, with a possible D match to TRBD2 (5 bases). The CDR3 consists of 15 residues. V lost 5 bases and J 1 base, leaving 15 bases between the germline ends. Germline values: CDR1 SQVTM, CDR2 ANQGSEA. Here the CDR3 reads CSVSSPGSAKNIQYF. In DNA form, the CDR3 reads TGCAGCGTTAGCTCCCCGGGAAGCGCCAAAAACATTCAGTACTTC. Complete variable domain (other parts from reference TRBV29-1 and TRBJ2-4): SAVISQKPSRDICQRGTSLTIQCQVDSQVTMMFWYRQQPGQSLTLIATANQGSEATYESGFVIDKFPISRPNLTFSTLTVSNMSPEDSSIYLCSVSSPGSAKNIQYFGAGTRLSVL.

This clonotype occurred a few times. The chain carries TRBV29-1 and TRBJ2-1, with D perhaps TRBD1 (7 bases). Trimming took 5 bases from V and 3 from J, leaving 14 bases between them. Germline-derived CDR1 and CDR2 are SQVTM and ANQGSEA. The CDR3 loop spans 14 amino acids. The CDR3 coding sequence is TGCAGCGTTCCAGGGGGGAACTTCTACAATGAGCAGTTCTTC. Protein: CSVPGGNFYNEQFF.

This clonotype has at least ten counts. V usage is TRBV20-1 and J usage is TRBJ2-1; D is uncertain. V lost 0 bases, J lost 2 bases, and 17 bases lay in between. There are 17 residues in the CDR3. CDR1 is DFQATT and CDR2 is SNEGSKA in the germline V gene (reference sequence). CDR3 amino acids: CSARDVSRDITYNEQFF. In DNA form, the CDR3 reads TGCAGTGCTAGAGATGTAAGTCGAGATATAACCTACAATGAGCAGTTCTTC.

In this sample, this clonotype turned up many times. J is TRBJ2-1 and V is TRBV20-1; D unclear. V was shortened by 5 bases and J by 0 bases, with 14 bases between the two germline ends. The CDR3 is 15 amino acids. In germline, CDR1 is DFQATT, CDR2 SNEGSKA (reference sequence). For the CDR3, the DNA is TGCAGTGCTGTCCCCTTGATAAACTCCTACAATGAGCAGTTCTTC. Its translation is CSAVPLINSYNEQFF.

This clonotype has ten or more counts. In DNA form, the CDR3 reads TGCAGTGCTAGAAGAACGGGAGGGGCCAATGAGCAGTTCTTC. Translation: CSARRTGGANEQFF. The chain employs TRBV20-1 and TRBJ2-1, with 8 bases that match TRBD2. V lost 2 bases to trimming and J lost 6 bases; unmatched junction nucleotides: 6. Germline V CDR1 and CDR2: DFQATT, SNEGSKA (reference sequence). The CDR3 is made up of 14 amino acids.

V is TRBV20-1 and J is TRBJ2-3; TRBD2 aligns across 8 bases. The CDR3 loop spans 15 amino acids. Germline assignment: CDR1 DFQATT and CDR2 SNEGSKA (reference sequence). After removal of 6 bases from V and 3 bases from J, the junction contained 11 bases not matched to a gene. CDR3 bases: TGCAGTGCGGCACGGGGGGGCGCGAAGACAGATACGCAGTATTTT. This translates into CSAARGGAKTDTQYF.

J is TRBJ2-7 and V is TRBV20-1; the match to TRBD2 covers 11 bases. The J segment lost 2 bases and the V segment lost 7 bases, leaving 10 bases of the junction unmatched. This CDR3 is 15 amino acids long. Germline V gene lookup returns CDR1 DFQATT and CDR2 SNEGSKA (reference sequence). The DNA of the CDR3 is TGCAGTGTGACGACCGGGACTAGCGGAACCTACGAGCAGTACTTC. Its translation: CSVTTGTSGTYEQYF.

The CDR3 DNA follows: TGTGCCACTCAAGCGGGAGGGCCGGAGAATGAGCAGTTCTTC. It yields the protein CATQAGGPENEQFF. This chain joins TRBV10-3 and TRBJ2-1; 10 nucleotides agree with TRBD2. Trimming took 10 bases from V and 7 from J; bases not matched to a gene: 10. Germline CDR1 reads ENHRY; CDR2 reads SYGVKD. This CDR3 comprises 14 residues.

This clonotype came up many times. The chain is built from TRBV3-1 and TRBJ2-1, with 13 bases fitting TRBD2. The CDR3 extends over 18 amino acids. Germline values: CDR1 LGHDT, CDR2 YNNKEL (reference sequence). Losses at the gene ends were 3 bases for V and 5 bases for J; bases not matched to a gene: 10. CDR3 residues: CASSHDKALAGGNNEQFF. CDR3 DNA: TGTGCCAGCAGCCATGATAAAGCACTAGCGGGAGGGAACAATGAGCAGTTCTTC.

Ten or more counts support this clonotype. This sequence joins TRBV5-1 and TRBJ2-1, with 10 bases identical to TRBD2. Per germline, CDR1 SGHRS and CDR2 YFSETQ. Unmatched junction bases numbered 8, after V lost 2 bases and J lost 0 bases. The CDR3 runs 18 residues. CDR3 loop: CASSFPGTSASSYNEQFF. As DNA, the CDR3 is TGCGCCAGCAGCTTCCCCGGGACTAGCGCAAGCTCCTACAATGAGCAGTTCTTC.

This clonotype was counted once. This could be a read error, since a much larger clone is one nucleotide away. The chain combines TRBV29-1 with TRBJ2-7; D call uncertain. V lost 6 bases to trimming and J lost 8 bases, with 20 bases between them. Looked up from germline, CDR1 is SQVTM and CDR2 is ANQGSEA. CDR3 length: 13 residues. The chain's CDR3 is CSVHPGVGYQQYF. The DNA of the CDR3 is TGCAGCGTCCATCCGGGTGTTGGTTACCAGCAGTACTTC.

This clonotype came up many times. The chain has TRBV7-9 and TRBJ2-5; 9 bases map to TRBD1. CDR1 and CDR2 (germline): SEHNR, FQNEAQ (reference sequence). The CDR3 consists of 14 residues. V dropped 4 bases and J dropped 5; count of bases not matched to a gene: 5. Here the CDR3 reads CASSSGTGLETQYF. The CDR3 nucleotides are TGTGCCAGCAGCTCCGGGACAGGGCTCGAGACCCAGTACTTC.

This clonotype was detected many times. The V gene is TRBV20-1, the J gene TRBJ1-1, with a tentative D call TRBD1 (5 bases). Germline values: CDR1 DFQATT, CDR2 SNEGSKA (reference sequence). Trimming removed 0 bases from V and 11 bases from J, with 13 bases in between. The CDR3 has 12 amino acids. CDR3 sequence (DNA): TGCAGTGCTAGAGAAGGGGCGCGAATTGCTTTCTTT. This sequence encodes CSAREGARIAFF.

The chain uses TRBV5-1 and TRBJ2-7; D is ambiguous. Trimming stripped 5 bases from V and 0 bases from J, with 12 bases between. CDR3 length equals 14 residues. Germline V lookup: CDR1 SGHRS, CDR2 YFSETQ. CDR3 bases: TGCGCCAGCAGTTCTAACATAGACTCCTACGAGCAGTACTTC. It translates to CASSSNIDSYEQYF.

The chain joins TRBV7-9 to TRBJ1-3, with TRBD1 matching over 7 bases. This CDR3 is built from 16 residues. Germline CDR1 SEHNR, CDR2 FQNEAQ (reference sequence). V trimming: 6 bases; J trimming: 2 bases; junction bases outside the gene matches: 10. The CDR3 DNA reads TGTGCCAGCAGACTTACCCCGACAGGGACTGGAAACACCATATATTTT. Amino acid sequence: CASRLTPTGTGNTIYF.

This clonotype was recorded many times. The CDR3, as DNA: TGCAGTGCTAGTAGGGGGTCCGGGGAGCTGTTTTTT. Translating gives CSASRGSGELFF. This rearrangement joins TRBV20-1 to TRBJ2-2; D perhaps matches TRBD1 (6 bases). Trimming cost V 3 bases and J 6 bases, with 8 bases left between them. Germline lookup yields CDR1 DFQATT and CDR2 SNEGSKA (reference sequence). The length of the CDR3 is 12 residues.

The chain couples TRBV5-1 to TRBJ2-1; 8 nucleotides agree with TRBD1. V shed 4 bases and J 0 bases; nucleotides not matched to a gene: 6. The CDR3 runs 16 residues. CDR1 is SGHRS, CDR2 YFSETQ, per germline. The chain's CDR3 is CASSTGTGSSYNEQFF. The CDR3 nucleotides are TGCGCCAGCAGCACGGGGACAGGATCCTCCTACAATGAGCAGTTCTTC.

The gene calls are TRBV7-2 and TRBJ2-7; TRBD1 aligns across 9 bases. Trimming took 5 bases from V and 3 from J; bases not matched to a gene: 8. This CDR3 has 15 amino acids. Germline V gives CDR1 SGHTA, CDR2 FQGNSA. The CDR3 DNA reads as TGTGCCAGCAGCCAGGGACAGGGTGGGCTCTACGAGCAGTACTTC. Amino acids: CASSQGQGGLYEQYF.

The chain's CDR3 is CATSRTRTGGTDTQYF. Here the CDR3 DNA reads TGTGCCACCAGCAGAACCCGGACAGGGGGCACAGATACGCAGTATTTT. The gene calls are TRBV15 and TRBJ2-3; 9 bases fit TRBD1. Germline CDR1 and CDR2: LNHNV and YYDKDF (reference sequence). With 2 bases clipped from V and 1 base from J, the junction kept 4 bases outside the gene matches. The CDR3 runs to 16 residues.

This clonotype was found a few times. The J gene is TRBJ2-1, the V gene TRBV7-9; D gene unclear. This CDR3 is built from 9 residues. V was pared by 8 bases and J by 10 bases, with 6 bases between. Germline V lookup: CDR1 SEHNR, CDR2 FQNEAQ (reference sequence). The CDR3 DNA reads TGTGCCAGCCCCGGGGAGCAGTTCTTC. This sequence encodes CASPGEQFF.

This clonotype came up many times. The genes are TRBV6-4 and TRBJ2-2; D remains ambiguous. The CDR3 extends over 14 amino acids. Germline CDR1 and CDR2: MRHNA and SNTAGT. Trimming took 7 bases from V and 0 from J, leaving 9 bases between them. The CDR3 coding sequence is TGTGCCAGCAAGATTGCTACGAACACCGGGGAGCTGTTTTTT. Translated, it gives CASKIATNTGELFF.

This clonotype was seen many times. The V and J genes are TRBV5-1 and TRBJ1-2, with D perhaps matching TRBD1 (5 bases). The CDR3 contains 15 residues. V lost 0 bases and J 3 bases, leaving 12 bases between the germline ends. Germline assignment: CDR1 SGHRS and CDR2 YFSETQ. The CDR3 sequence is CASSLVPGSDYGYTF. The CDR3 nucleotides read TGCGCCAGCAGCTTGGTGCCAGGGAGTGACTATGGCTACACCTTC.

The V gene is TRBV18, the J gene TRBJ2-1; 12 nucleotides agree with TRBD2. This CDR3 has 13 amino acids. Losses at the gene ends were 4 bases for V and 9 bases for J; bases not matched to a gene: 1. CDR1 and CDR2 from the germline V gene are KGHSH and LQKENI. DNA for the CDR3: TGTGCCAGCTCACGGACTAGCGGGATTGAGCAGTTCTTC. It is translated as CASSRTSGIEQFF.

This clonotype showed up just a few times. The J gene is TRBJ2-3, the V gene TRBV24-1, with TRBD2 matching over 9 bases. The CDR3 is 19 residues long. The germline CDR1 and CDR2 sequences are KGHDR and SFDVKD. The ends lost 3 bases at V and 1 base at J; junction bases unmatched: 13. CDR3 nucleotides: TGTGCCACCAGTGATCTCCATCCACCTAGCGGGGCTGGCACAGATACGCAGTATTTT. It is translated as CATSDLHPPSGAGTDTQYF.